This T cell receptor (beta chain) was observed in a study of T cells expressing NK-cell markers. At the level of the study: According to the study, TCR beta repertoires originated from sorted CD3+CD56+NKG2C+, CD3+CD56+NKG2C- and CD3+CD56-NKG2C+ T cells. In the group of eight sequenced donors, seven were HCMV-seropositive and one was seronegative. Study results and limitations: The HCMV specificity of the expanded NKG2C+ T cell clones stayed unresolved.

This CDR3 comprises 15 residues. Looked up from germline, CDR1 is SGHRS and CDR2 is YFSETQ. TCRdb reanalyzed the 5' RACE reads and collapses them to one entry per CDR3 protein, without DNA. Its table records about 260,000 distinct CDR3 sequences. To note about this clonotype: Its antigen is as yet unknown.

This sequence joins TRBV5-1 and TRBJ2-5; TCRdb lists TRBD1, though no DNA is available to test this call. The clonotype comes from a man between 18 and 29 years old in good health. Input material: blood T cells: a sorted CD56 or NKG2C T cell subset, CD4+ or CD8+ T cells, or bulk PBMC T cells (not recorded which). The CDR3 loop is CASSSFGQMQETQYF.